This paragraph covers one TCR beta chain sequence. The record originates from a study of blood T cell repertoires in COVID-19. Overall study context: In each case, the material was cDNA or gDNA derived from T cells, B-cell-depleted T cells, or PBMCs.

The assay was immunoSEQ multiplex PCR, and TCRdb's table has in-frame clones only and misses some. The data show 300,000 to 350,000 clones, about nine tenths seen once. Germline CDR1 is MDHEN and CDR2 is SYDVKM. The CDR3 consists of 15 residues. Deletions cut 1 base from V and 8 bases from J, with 15 bases between. The chain is built from TRBV28 and TRBJ1-5, with D tentatively TRBD1 (5 bases). This TCR was sampled from a man younger than 35 with active or convalescent COVID-19. The material sequenced was peripheral blood. CDR3 sequence (DNA): TGTGCCAGCAGTTTATTGGTAGGGGCTGGGGAGCCCCAGCATTTT. Protein product: CASSLLVGAGEPQHF.